These 14 T cell receptor beta chains came from one sample sequenced in a study of cytomegalovirus exposure and HLA in healthy donors. Researchers ran the PCR with 60 Vbeta and 13 Jbeta primers. Profiling relied on immunoSEQ multiplex PCR, and the TCRdb table lists in-frame clones only, not all of them. The sample lists about 140,000 clones, approximately 70% occurring once. The sequenced material came from PBMCs. These receptor sequences come from a human donor in good health.

The V call is TRBV28, the J call TRBJ2-7, with 7 nucleotides matching TRBD2. The trim removed 6 bases at V and 1 base at J, leaving 6 bases unmatched. This CDR3 has 14 amino acids. Per germline, CDR1 MDHEN and CDR2 SYDVKM. CDR3 residues: CASRPPGLSYEQYF. The CDR3 region has the DNA TGTGCCAGCAGGCCTCCGGGACTATCCTACGAGCAGTACTTC.

Written as DNA, the CDR3 is TGTGCCAGCAGCGATTCCCTCTCGGACAGGGGGCGAGAGACCCAGTACTTC. The encoded protein is CASSDSLSDRGRETQYF. This sequence joins TRBV9 and TRBJ2-5, with 11 bases lining up with TRBD1. Germline V gene lookup returns CDR1 SGDLS and CDR2 YYNGEE. J lost 4 bases, V lost 3 bases, and 11 bases had no gene match. The CDR3 loop spans 17 amino acids.

The V and J genes are TRBV10-3 and TRBJ2-1; 9 nucleotides align to TRBD2. This CDR3 is built from 17 residues. The germline CDR1 and CDR2 sequences are ENHRY and SYGVKD. V was pared by 7 bases and J by 4 bases, with 14 bases of the junction left unmatched. In nucleotides, the CDR3 is TGTGCCATCAAGGGTTTAGTCGGCGGGAGGGGTTACAATGAGCAGTTCTTC. Translation gives CAIKGLVGGRGYNEQFF.

The chain recombines TRBV6-4 with TRBJ1-5; TRBD1 matches at 8 bases. The ends lost 6 bases at V and 7 bases at J; junction bases unmatched: 5. The CDR3 totals 13 residues. Per germline, CDR1 MRHNA and CDR2 SNTAGT. CDR3 DNA: TGTGCCAGCAGCCAGGGGGCGCGACAGCCCCAGCATTTT. The encoded protein is CASSQGARQPQHF.

This clone has just one count. J is TRBJ2-1 and V is TRBV7-8; weak D call: TRBD2 (6 bases). Germline CDR1 and CDR2: SGHVS and FQNEAQ. V gave up 2 bases and J gave up 8 bases, with 16 bases separating them. This CDR3 has 15 amino acids. CDR3 nucleotide sequence: TGTGCCAGCAGCTTACTGACTAGTAAGGCACATGAGCAGTTCTTC. Its translation is CASSLLTSKAHEQFF.

The chain recombines TRBV5-5 with TRBJ1-5; no clear D gene. V was trimmed by 0 bases and J by 5 bases, leaving 12 bases between them. Looked up from germline, CDR1 is SGHKS and CDR2 is YYEKEE (reference sequence). CDR3 length equals 15 residues. The CDR3 nucleotides are TGTGCCAGCAGCTTGGACGGGTCTTACTATCAGCCCCAGCATTTT. Its protein product is CASSLDGSYYQPQHF.

V usage is TRBV5-1 and J usage is TRBJ1-3; weak D call: TRBD1 (5 bases). The germline CDR1 and CDR2 sequences are SGHRS and YFSETQ. CDR3 length: 16 residues. V shed 0 bases and J shed 2 bases, with 12 bases lying between them. This CDR3 reads CASSLAPGGAGNTIYF. CDR3 in DNA: TGCGCCAGCAGCTTGGCCCCGGGGGGAGCTGGAAACACCATATATTTT.

Here the CDR3 DNA reads TGCAGCGTTGTCGGCGTCAGGGGCTACACCTTC. Residues: CSVVGVRGYTF. The chain employs TRBV29-1 and TRBJ1-2; unclear D gene. Per germline, CDR1 SQVTM and CDR2 ANQGSEA. This CDR3 has 11 residues. V was pared by 4 bases and J by 8 bases, with 11 bases between.

This clone has more than one count but fewer than ten. The chain links TRBV10-3 to TRBJ2-7, with 8 nucleotides matching TRBD2. V was clipped by 7 bases and J by 3 bases; unmatched bases: 35. CDR1 and CDR2 (germline): ENHRY, SYGVKD. The CDR3 consists of 23 residues. This chain's CDR3 is CAIKGQVGIGFLGGVESGYEQYF. CDR3 nucleotides: TGTGCCATCAAGGGTCAGGTCGGCATCGGATTCCTCGGGGGGGTGGAATCGGGCTACGAGCAGTACTTC.

In its sample, this clone was seen a few times. The rearrangement joins TRBV4-3 to TRBJ2-7; possibly TRBD1 for D (5 bases). Trimming stripped 0 bases from V and 2 bases from J, with 14 bases between. Germline CDR1 LGHNA, CDR2 YSLEER. This CDR3 is 16 amino acids long. The CDR3 DNA follows: TGCGCCAGCAGCCAAGATTGGCAGGGTTTTGCCTACGAGCAGTACTTC. This translates into CASSQDWQGFAYEQYF.

This chain links TRBV19 with TRBJ2-1, with 10 bases lining up with TRBD2. Germline V CDR1 and CDR2: LNHDA, SQIVND (reference sequence). This CDR3 is 14 amino acids long. Trimming at V came to 6 bases and at J to 8 bases, leaving 7 bases not matched to a gene. The CDR3 here is CASRRPSGSDEQFF. The CDR3 DNA follows: TGTGCCAGTAGACGTCCTAGCGGGAGCGATGAGCAGTTCTTC. Full variable domain (outside the CDR3, taken from reference TRBV19 and TRBJ2-1): DGGITQSPKYLFRKEGQNVTLSCEQNLNHDAMYWYRQDPGQGLRLIYYSQIVNDFQKGDIAEGYSVSREKKESFPLTVTSAQKNPTAFYLCASRRPSGSDEQFFGPGTRLTVL.

V and J are TRBV7-9 and TRBJ2-7; 10 positions match TRBD2. V was clipped by 5 bases and J by 0 bases; unmatched bases: 10. There are 17 residues in the CDR3. Per germline, CDR1 SEHNR and CDR2 FQNEAQ (reference sequence). DNA for the CDR3: TGTGCCAGCAGCCCAGCCGGACTAGCGGCCCGCTCCTACGAGCAGTACTTC. Encoded protein: CASSPAGLAARSYEQYF. The whole variable domain, remainder taken from reference TRBV7-9 and TRBJ2-7, is DTGVSQNPRHKITKRGQNVTFRCDPISEHNRLYWYRQTLGQGPEFLTYFQNEAQLEKSRLLSDRFSAERPKGSFSTLEIQRTEQGDSAMYLCASSPAGLAARSYEQYFGPGTRLTVT.

The chain couples TRBV7-9 to TRBJ1-6; D perhaps matches TRBD1 (6 bases). With 4 bases removed from V and 6 bases from J, the gap between germline ends came to 13 bases. The CDR3 extends over 15 amino acids. The germline CDR1 and CDR2 sequences are SEHNR and FQNEAQ (reference sequence). CDR3 nucleotides: TGTGCCAGCAGCTCACAGGGAAGAGGTAATTCACCCCTCCACTTT. Its protein product is CASSSQGRGNSPLHF.

The rearrangement links TRBV6-5 to TRBJ1-2; unclear D gene. Germline CDR1 is MNHEY and CDR2 is SVGAGI. The CDR3 runs 13 residues. The ends were cut back, 5 bases at V and 8 bases at J, with 15 bases in the middle. The CDR3 loop reads CASSNQREGGYTF. As DNA, the CDR3 is TGTGCCAGCAGTAACCAGAGGGAAGGCGGCTACACCTTC.